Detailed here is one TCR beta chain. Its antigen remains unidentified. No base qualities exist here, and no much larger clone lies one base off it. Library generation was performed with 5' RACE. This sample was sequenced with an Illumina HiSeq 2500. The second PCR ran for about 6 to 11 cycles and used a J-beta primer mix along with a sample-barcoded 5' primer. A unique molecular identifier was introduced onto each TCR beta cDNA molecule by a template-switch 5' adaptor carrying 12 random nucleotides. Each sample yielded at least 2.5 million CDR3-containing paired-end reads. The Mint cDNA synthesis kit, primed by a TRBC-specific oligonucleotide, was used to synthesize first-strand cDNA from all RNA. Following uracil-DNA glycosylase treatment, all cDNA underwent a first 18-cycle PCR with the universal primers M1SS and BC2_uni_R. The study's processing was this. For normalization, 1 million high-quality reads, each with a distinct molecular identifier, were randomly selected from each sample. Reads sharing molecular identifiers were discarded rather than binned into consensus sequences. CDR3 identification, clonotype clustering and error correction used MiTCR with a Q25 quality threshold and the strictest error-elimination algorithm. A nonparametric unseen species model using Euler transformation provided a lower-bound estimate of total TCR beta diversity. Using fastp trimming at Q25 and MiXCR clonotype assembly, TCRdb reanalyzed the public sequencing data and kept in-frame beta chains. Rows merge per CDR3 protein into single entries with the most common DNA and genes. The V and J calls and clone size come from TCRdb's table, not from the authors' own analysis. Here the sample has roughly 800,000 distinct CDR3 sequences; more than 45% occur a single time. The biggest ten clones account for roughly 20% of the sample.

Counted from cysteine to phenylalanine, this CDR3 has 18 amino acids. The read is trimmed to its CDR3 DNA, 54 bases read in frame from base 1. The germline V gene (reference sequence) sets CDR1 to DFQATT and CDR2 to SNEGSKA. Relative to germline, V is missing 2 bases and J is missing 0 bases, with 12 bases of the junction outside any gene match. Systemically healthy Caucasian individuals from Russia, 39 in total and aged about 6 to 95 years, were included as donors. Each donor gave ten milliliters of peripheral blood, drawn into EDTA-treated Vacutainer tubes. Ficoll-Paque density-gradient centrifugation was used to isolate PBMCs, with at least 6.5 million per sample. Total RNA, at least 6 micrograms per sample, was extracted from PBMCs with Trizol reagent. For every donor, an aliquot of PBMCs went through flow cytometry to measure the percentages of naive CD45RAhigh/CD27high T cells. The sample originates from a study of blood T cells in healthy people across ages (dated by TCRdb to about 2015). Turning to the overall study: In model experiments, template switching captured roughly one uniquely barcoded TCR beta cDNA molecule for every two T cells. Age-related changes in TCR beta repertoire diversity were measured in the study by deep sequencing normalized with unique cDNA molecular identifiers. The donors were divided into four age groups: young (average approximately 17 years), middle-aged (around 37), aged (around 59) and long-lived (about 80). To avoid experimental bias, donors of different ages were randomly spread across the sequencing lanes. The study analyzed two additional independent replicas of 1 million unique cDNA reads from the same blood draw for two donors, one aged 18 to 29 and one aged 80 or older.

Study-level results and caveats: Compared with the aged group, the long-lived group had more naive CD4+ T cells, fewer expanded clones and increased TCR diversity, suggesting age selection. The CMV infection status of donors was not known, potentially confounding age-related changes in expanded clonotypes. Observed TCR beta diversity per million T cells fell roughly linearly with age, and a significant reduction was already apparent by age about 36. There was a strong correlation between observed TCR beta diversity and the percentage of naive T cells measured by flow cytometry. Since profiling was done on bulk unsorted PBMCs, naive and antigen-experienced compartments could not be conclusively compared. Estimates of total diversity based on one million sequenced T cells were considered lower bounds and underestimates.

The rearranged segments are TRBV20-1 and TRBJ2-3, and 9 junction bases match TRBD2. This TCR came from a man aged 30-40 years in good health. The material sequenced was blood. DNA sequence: TGCAGTGCTAGATCCTGGGGTAGCGGGGGTCATAGCACAGATACGCAGTATTTT. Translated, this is CSARSWGSGGHSTDTQYF.